A selection of T cell receptor beta chains follows, all from one sample in a study of lymphopenia after photon versus proton radiotherapy. Clones were sequenced by immunoSEQ multiplex PCR, and TCRdb holds only the in-frame ones, with some missing. The sample carries about 28,000 clones, around 81% recorded once. Here the sequenced sample was peripheral blood, taken from a patient treated with photon-based radiotherapy. The receptor source for this set is a man aged 50 or older with gastric cancer. The CDR3 runs from the conserved cysteine through the conserved F or W. D genes are given only for firm matches. For some rows the clone size is stated as once, few or many, or as a class when expanded; others skip it.

TRBJ2-3 | - | TRBV5-1 | - | CASSLDFTDTQYF | TGCGCCAGCAGCCTGGACTTTACAGATACGCAGTATTTT
TRBJ2-2 | - | TRBV5-1 | - | CASSLGTWGVGELFF | TGCGCCAGCAGCTTGGGGACTTGGGGCGTCGGGGAGCTGTTTTTT
TRBJ2-5 | - | TRBV20-1 | - | CSAVRQETQYF | TGCAGTGCAGTTCGCCAGGAGACCCAGTACTTC
TRBJ2-5 | - | TRBV5-1 | once | CASTAGGETQYF | TGCGCCAGCACAGCGGGTGGAGAGACCCAGTACTTC
TRBJ1-5 | - | TRBV10-3 | - | CAIWEGTYQPQHF | TGTGCCATCTGGGAGGGGACCTATCAGCCCCAGCATTTT
TRBJ2-2 | - | TRBV13 | - | CASSFIGMGTGKNTGELFF | TGTGCCAGCAGCTTCATCGGAATGGGGACGGGGAAGAACACCGGGGAGCTGTTTTTT
TRBJ2-6 | - | TRBV27 | - | CASSRVLSGANVLTF | TGTGCCAGCAGCCGGGTCCTCTCTGGGGCCAACGTCCTGACTTTC
TRBJ2-4 | - | TRBV18 | - | CASSGQAKNIQYF | TGTGCCAGCTCCGGACAGGCCAAAAACATTCAGTACTTC
TRBJ1-1 | - | TRBV6-5 | - | CASFGWGHTEAFF | TGTGCCAGCTTCGGTTGGGGCCACACTGAAGCTTTCTTT
TRBJ1-1 | - | TRBV5-4 | - | CASSLRGNTEAFF | TGTGCCAGCAGCTTACGGGGAAACACTGAAGCTTTCTTT
TRBJ1-1 | TRBD1 | TRBV7-8 | - | CASIPGGQAWNTEAFF | TGTGCCAGCATCCCTGGAGGACAGGCTTGGAACACTGAAGCTTTCTTT
TRBJ1-2 | - | TRBV6-6 | - | CASSKDRRGYTF | TGTGCCAGCAGTAAGGACCGTAGAGGCTACACCTTC
TRBJ2-5 | TRBD2 | TRBV19 | once | CASSSRGGAEQTQYF | TGTGCCAGTAGTTCCCGCGGGGGGGCCGAACAGACCCAGTACTTC
TRBJ1-2 | - | TRBV4-3 | once | CASSQGRNYGYTF | TGCGCCAGCAGCCAAGGACGGAACTATGGCTACACCTTC